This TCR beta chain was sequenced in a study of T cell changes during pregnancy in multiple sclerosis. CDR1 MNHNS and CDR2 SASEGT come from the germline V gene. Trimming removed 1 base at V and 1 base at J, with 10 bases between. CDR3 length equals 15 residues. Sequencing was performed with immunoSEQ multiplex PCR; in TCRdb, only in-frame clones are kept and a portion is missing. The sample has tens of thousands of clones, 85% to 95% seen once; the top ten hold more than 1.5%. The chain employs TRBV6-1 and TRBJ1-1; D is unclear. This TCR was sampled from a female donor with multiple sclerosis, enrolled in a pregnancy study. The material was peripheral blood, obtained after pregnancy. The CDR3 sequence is CASSEGVAGNTEAFF. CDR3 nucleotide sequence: TGTGCCAGCAGTGAAGGAGTTGCAGGGAACACTGAAGCTTTCTTT.